This T cell receptor beta chain was sequenced for a study of Ad26.COV2.S vaccination and SARS-CoV-2 variants. Study details: The vaccine Ad26.COV2.S was put into the muscle once, or twice with 56 days between. Overall study results and limits: Substantial breadth was reported for post-vaccination spike-specific CD8+ and CD4+ T cells.

Germline CDR1 MNHEY, CDR2 SVGAGI. The CDR3 runs to 14 residues. The V end was cut by 0 bases, the J end by 9 bases, with 9 bases between. Turning to this clone: The antigen remains undetermined.

The treatment here: around 19 received Ad26.COV2.S at low or high dose, single or two shots; roughly 5 received placebo; per-sample allocation not given. The investigators took samples on day 63 after the first vaccine or placebo injection. The method was immunoSEQ multiplex PCR; TCRdb's version includes in-frame clones alone and lacks a portion of them. The profile shows about 410,000 clones, roughly 90% of them singletons. The clonotype originates from a person between 18 and 65 years old who received the Ad26.COV2.S COVID-19 vaccine or a placebo. The chain has TRBV6-5 and TRBJ1-6; D call uncertain. The sequenced sample was peripheral blood, obtained in a trial of Ad26.COV2.S vaccine versus placebo. The CDR3 spells CASSYSRVGSPLHF. For the CDR3, the DNA is TGTGCCAGCAGTTACTCCCGGGTGGGTTCACCCCTCCACTTT.